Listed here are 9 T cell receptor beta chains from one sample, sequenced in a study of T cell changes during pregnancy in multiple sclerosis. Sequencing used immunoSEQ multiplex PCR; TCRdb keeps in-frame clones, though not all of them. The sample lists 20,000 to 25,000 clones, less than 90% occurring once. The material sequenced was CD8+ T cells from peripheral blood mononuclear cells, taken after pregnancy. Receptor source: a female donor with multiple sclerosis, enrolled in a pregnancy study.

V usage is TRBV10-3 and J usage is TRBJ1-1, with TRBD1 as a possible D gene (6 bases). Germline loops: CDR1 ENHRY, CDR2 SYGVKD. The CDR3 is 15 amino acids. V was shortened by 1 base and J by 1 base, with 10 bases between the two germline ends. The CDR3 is CAISEWGTSNTEAFF. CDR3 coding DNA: TGTGCCATCAGTGAGTGGGGGACATCGAACACTGAAGCTTTCTTT.

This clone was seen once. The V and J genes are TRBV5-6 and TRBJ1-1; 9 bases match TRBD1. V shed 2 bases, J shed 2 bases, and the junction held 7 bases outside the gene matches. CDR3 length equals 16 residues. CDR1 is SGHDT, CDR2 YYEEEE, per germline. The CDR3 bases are TGTGCCAGCAGCTTTTTCCGGACAGGGGCCAACACTGAAGCTTTCTTT. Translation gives CASSFFRTGANTEAFF.

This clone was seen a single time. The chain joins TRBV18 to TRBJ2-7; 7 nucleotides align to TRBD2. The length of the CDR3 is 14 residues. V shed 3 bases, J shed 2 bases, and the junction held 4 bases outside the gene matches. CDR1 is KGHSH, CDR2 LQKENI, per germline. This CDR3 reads CASSPSGRTYEQYF. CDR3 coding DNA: TGTGCCAGCTCACCTAGCGGGCGAACCTACGAGCAGTACTTC. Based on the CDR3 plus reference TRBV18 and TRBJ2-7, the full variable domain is NAGVMQNPRHLVRRRGQEARLRCSPMKGHSHVYWYRQLPEEGLKFMVYLQKENIIDESGMPKERFSAEFPKEGPSILRIQQVVRGDSAAYFCASSPSGRTYEQYFGPGTRLTVT.

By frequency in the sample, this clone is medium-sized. CDR3 region: CASSEGTGGADTQYF. The CDR3 nucleotides read TGTGCCAGCAGTGAAGGGACAGGGGGCGCAGATACGCAGTATTTT. The J gene is TRBJ2-3, the V gene TRBV6-1; 11 positions agree with TRBD1. Trimming took 1 base from V and 4 from J; bases not matched to a gene: 1. Germline CDR1 reads MNHNS; CDR2 reads SASEGT. The CDR3 length is 15 residues.

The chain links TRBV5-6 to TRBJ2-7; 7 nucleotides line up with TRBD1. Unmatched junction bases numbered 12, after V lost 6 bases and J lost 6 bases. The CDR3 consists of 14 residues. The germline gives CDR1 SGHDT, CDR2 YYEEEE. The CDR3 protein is CASTSTGLLLEQYF. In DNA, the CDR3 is TGTGCCAGCACCTCGACAGGGCTGCTGCTCGAGCAGTACTTC.

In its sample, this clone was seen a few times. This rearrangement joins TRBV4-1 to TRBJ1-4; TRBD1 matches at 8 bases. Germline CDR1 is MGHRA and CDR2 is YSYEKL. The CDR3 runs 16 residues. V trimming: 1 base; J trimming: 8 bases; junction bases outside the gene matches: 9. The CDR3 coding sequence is TGCGCCAGCAGCCAAGTTGGACAGGGATTATACGAAAAACTGTTTTTT. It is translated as CASSQVGQGLYEKLFF.

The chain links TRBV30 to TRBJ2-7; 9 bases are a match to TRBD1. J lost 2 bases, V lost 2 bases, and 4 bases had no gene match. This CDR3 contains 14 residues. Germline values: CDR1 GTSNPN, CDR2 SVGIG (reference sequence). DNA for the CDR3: TGTGCCTGGAGTTTTGACAGGGGGACCTACGAGCAGTACTTC. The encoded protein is CAWSFDRGTYEQYF.

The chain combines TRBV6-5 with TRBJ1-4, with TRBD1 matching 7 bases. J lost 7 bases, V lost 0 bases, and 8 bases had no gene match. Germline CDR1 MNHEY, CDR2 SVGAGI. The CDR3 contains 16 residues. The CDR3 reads CASSYSLEGAFEKLFF. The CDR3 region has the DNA TGTGCCAGCAGTTACTCCCTTGAGGGGGCGTTTGAAAAACTGTTTTTT.

The CDR3 sequence: CASSSGLAGLDNEQFF. CDR3 DNA sequence: TGTGCCAGCAGCTCGGGACTAGCGGGGTTAGACAATGAGCAGTTCTTC. The rearrangement joins TRBV7-9 to TRBJ2-1; 13 nucleotides match TRBD2. The ends lost 4 bases at V and 5 bases at J; junction bases unmatched: 5. From germline, CDR1 is SEHNR and CDR2 FQNEAQ (reference sequence). CDR3 length: 16 residues.